The rows below give T cell receptor beta chains drawn from one sample of a study of OX40 agonist ivuxolimab in advanced cancers. Clones were sequenced by immunoSEQ multiplex PCR, and TCRdb holds only the in-frame ones, with some missing. The sample yields tens of thousands of clones, approximately 90% seen once. The specimen was CD4+ or CD8+ T cells sorted from blood, collected in a trial of the OX40 agonist ivuxolimab. The receptor set was obtained from an adult with an advanced solid tumor such as melanoma, head and neck, liver or kidney cancer. Both conserved end residues are part of each CDR3.

TRBV30,CAWRGDTSGSYIQYF
TRBV7-2,CASSLDPNYGYTF
TRBV4-1,CASSQSASGNTGELFF
TRBV7-9,CASSFTATGTGGQETQYF
TRBV27,CASSRPGGTGELFF
TRBV5-6,CASSDTYTDTQYF
TRBV4-1,CASSQVDRDFQPQHF
TRBV5-1,CASTRTGANYGYTF
TRBV11-2,CASSLERTRPNEQFF
TRBV6-4,CASSEQSDTEAFF
TRBV5-1,CASSLGLAAYNEQFF
TRBV10-1,CASSDSSGSYNEQFF
TRBV5-4,CASSLGAGTYGYTF
TRBV2,CASSDSQGAGQPQHF
TRBV5-1,CASSWTSGGGTDTQYF
TRBV5-1,CASSPAAGNQPQHF
TRBV7-9,CASSLPRQDTQYF
TRBV10-3,CAIAGPGQGKNEQFF
TRBV5-1,CASSLGQVSSGANVLTF
TRBV10-3,CATEGGSNNEQFF
TRBV19,CASSQGSFSNQPQHF
TRBV19,CASLEGQGQGTEAFF
TRBV19,CATRDRGATNEKLFF
TRBV6-6,CASSPLRTIGDTQYF
TRBV7-9,CASSAETGGTEAFF
TRBV5-5,CASSHRTGENEKLFF
TRBV13,CASSLGKLGNTIYF
TRBV28,CASTPGGSRSNQPQHF
TRBV10-3,CAIRSGTGTYEQYF
TRBV2,CASIETSGRADEQFF
TRBV18,CASSPLQNTYEQYF
TRBV7-2,CASSLGQGNQPQHF
TRBV5-1,CASSHGGGRLSGNTIYF
TRBV4-1,CASSQQDSGNTIYF
TRBV30,CAWSGQGSSNQPQHF
TRBV5-1,CASSSPSGAGGPETQYF
TRBV10-3,CAISPQPRDTQYF
TRBV2,CASSYQGSNQPQHF
TRBV15,CATSPAGGSSGANVLTF
TRBV7-2,CASNHRQGATGELFF
TRBV5-1,CASSSRTSGDTGELFF
TRBV4-1,CASSLLRFSRGYTF
TRBV4-1,CASSQGSSGRPGRNEQFF
TRBV7-2,CASSDRTGGISPLHF
TRBV11-3,CASRRIAGGTGELFF
TRBV27,CASSLGGGSGYTF
TRBV10-3,CAISESLAGESSYEQYF
TRBV19,CASSRAGLAGSETQYF
TRBV30,CAWSLTGSHGYTF
TRBV7-9,CASSLSGAGEKLFF
TRBV9,CASSARSGRYNNEQFF
TRBV5-1,CASSPGVQAGYGYTF
TRBV30,CAWSDPLIRAYNEQFF
TRBV6-5,CASSRQGSYNEQFF
TRBV11-3,CASSLSDGKAYEQYF
TRBV19,CASSREQETQYF
TRBV5-1,CASLGAESNQPQHF
TRBV15,CATSSQGVSEPQHF
TRBV19,CASSSSSVVGYEQYF